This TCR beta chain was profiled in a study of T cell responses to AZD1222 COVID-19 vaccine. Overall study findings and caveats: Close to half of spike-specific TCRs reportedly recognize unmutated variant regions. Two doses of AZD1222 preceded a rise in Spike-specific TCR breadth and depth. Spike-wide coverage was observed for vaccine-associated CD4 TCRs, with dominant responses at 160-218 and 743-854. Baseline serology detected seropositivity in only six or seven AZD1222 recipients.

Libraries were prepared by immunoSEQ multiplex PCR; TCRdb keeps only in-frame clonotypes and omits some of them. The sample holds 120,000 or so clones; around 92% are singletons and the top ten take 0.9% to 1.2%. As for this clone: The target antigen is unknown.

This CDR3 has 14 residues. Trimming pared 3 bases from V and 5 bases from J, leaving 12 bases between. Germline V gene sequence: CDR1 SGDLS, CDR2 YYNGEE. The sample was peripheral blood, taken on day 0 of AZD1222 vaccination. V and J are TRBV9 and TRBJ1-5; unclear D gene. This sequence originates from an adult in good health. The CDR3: CASSAPPGDQPQHF. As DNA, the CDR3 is TGTGCCAGCAGCGCCCCGCCCGGGGATCAGCCCCAGCATTTT.